This T cell receptor (beta chain) was profiled in a study of blood T cell repertoires in COVID-19. At the level of the study: From the United States, Italy and Spain came samples of acute and convalescent COVID-19. The cDNA or gDNA used as material had been derived from T cells, B-cell-depleted T cells, or PBMCs.

Methods used by the authors: Estimates of nucleated cell counts were drawn from the amplification of reference gene primers. Profiled with immunoSEQ multiplex PCR; TCRdb holds only in-frame clones, not every one. V and J calls and clone size are copied from that table; D and trimming were computed from the DNA. The sample records about 120,000 clones, 60% to 85% being singletons. CDR1 and CDR2 from the germline V gene are MNHEY and SVGEGT. The CDR3 has 13 amino acids. Trimming at V came to 5 bases and at J to 8 bases, leaving 5 bases not matched to a gene. This clone was seen only once. This rearrangement joins TRBV6-2 or TRBV6-3 to TRBJ2-1, with 8 nucleotides matching TRBD2. This clonotype was obtained from a man in his sixties or seventies with acute or convalescent COVID-19. The material sequenced was peripheral blood. This CDR3 is CASSGLAIDEQFF. For the CDR3, the DNA is TGTGCCAGCAGTGGACTAGCCATCGATGAGCAGTTCTTC.